The TCR beta chain described here comes from a study of cytomegalovirus exposure and HLA in healthy donors. About the study: The same platform was used for the 130 or so validation repertoires as for the roughly 660 first-cohort repertoires, as reported in a later analysis.

Clones were read by immunoSEQ multiplex PCR, and TCRdb kept only the in-frame ones, dropping some. The sample has 150,000 to 170,000 clones; approximately 86% are singletons. V shed 1 base, J shed 1 base, and the junction held 10 bases outside the gene matches. The CDR3 covers 16 residues. Germline lookup yields CDR1 GTSNPN and CDR2 SVGIG (reference sequence). Concerning this clone itself: The antigen remains unidentified.

Study results and limitations: According to a subsequent analysis, TCR clusters from the first cohort were inclined to appear together in the 110 or so validation repertoires. A classifier reportedly called cytomegalovirus status with high sensitivity and specificity.

The chain is built from TRBV30 and TRBJ2-7; TRBD1 matches at 7 bases. Source material: PBMCs. The clonotype comes from a human donor in good health. The CDR3 spells CAWSARRRGSSYEQYF. CDR3 DNA sequence: TGTGCCTGGAGTGCTCGTCGCAGGGGGAGTTCCTACGAGCAGTACTTC.